This T cell receptor beta chain was sequenced for a study of cytomegalovirus exposure and HLA in healthy donors. V gave up 5 bases and J gave up 1 base; unmatched junction bases: 3. The CDR3 is 15 residues long. CDR1 and CDR2 from the germline V gene are SGHTA and FQGTGA. As regards this clone: This specimen includes other DNA sequences encoding the same CDR3.

The protocol was immunoSEQ multiplex PCR, while the TCRdb copy is restricted to in-frame clones and leaves out a portion. In the table there are about 120,000 clones, approximately 90% of which are singletons. The sequence was collected from a woman aged 18 to 35 in good health and CMV-seronegative. Sequencing used PBMCs. This chain uses TRBV7-3 with TRBJ2-1; the match to TRBD2 covers 9 bases. CDR3 in amino acids: CASSPLAGSYNEQFF. The CDR3 DNA reads TGTGCCAGCAGCCCTCTAGCGGGGTCCTACAATGAGCAGTTCTTC. Filled out from reference TRBV7-3 and TRBJ2-1, the complete variable domain reads GAGVSQTPSNKVTEKGKYVELRCDPISGHTALYWYRQSLGQGPEFLIYFQGTGAADDSGLPNDRFFAVRPEGSVSTLKIQRTERGDSAVYLCASSPLAGSYNEQFFGPGTRLTVL.